Shown below are 29 T cell receptor beta chains from a single sample sequenced in a study of Graves' ophthalmopathy and Graves' hyperthyroidism. From RNA, the CDR3 regions of TCR beta chains were amplified and sequenced. A first-round RT-PCR used HTBI primers, followed by a second-round multiplex PCR. TCRdb re-derived calls from the multiplex PCR reads in MiXCR, one entry per CDR3 protein. Of around 400,000 distinct CDR3 sequences in the sample, under 25% were seen once. Sequencing was performed on peripheral blood. The receptors stem from a woman aged 18-29 years with stable Graves' hyperthyroidism.

The count of this clonotype is one. The rearrangement joins TRBV28 to TRBJ2-7; possible D gene TRBD2, 7 bases. V lost 9 bases, J lost 3 bases, and 12 bases lay in between. The CDR3 loop spans 12 amino acids. CDR1 is MDHEN and CDR2 is SYDVKM in the germline V gene. CDR3 nucleotides: TGTGCCAGTCACAGGGAGGGCTACGAGCAGTACTTC. Translating it yields CASHREGYEQYF.

This clonotype was detected many times. V usage is TRBV30 and J usage is TRBJ1-1; perhaps TRBD1 as D (5 bases). The germline CDR1 and CDR2 sequences are GTSNPN and SVGIG (reference sequence). This CDR3 has 14 residues. V was clipped by 2 bases and J by 6 bases, with 16 bases between them. The CDR3 loop is CAWSSRRRGPEAFF. CDR3 bases: TGTGCCTGGAGTTCGAGGCGGAGGGGCCCTGAAGCTTTCTTT. Full variable domain (remainder filled in from reference TRBV30 and TRBJ1-1): SQTIHQWPATLVQPVGSPLSLECTVEGTSNPNLYWYRQAAGRGLQLLFYSVGIGQISSEVPQNLSASRPQDRQFILSSKKLLLSDSGFYLCAWSSRRRGPEAFFGQGTRLTVV.

This rearrangement joins TRBV6-5 to TRBJ1-5; D may be TRBD1 (5 bases). The germline gives CDR1 MNHEY, CDR2 SVGAGI. V lost 2 bases, J lost 2 bases, and 10 bases lay in between. CDR3 length equals 15 residues. DNA for the CDR3: TGTGCCAGCAGTTACGGTAGGGGAGGCAATCAGCCCCAGCATTTT. This codes for CASSYGRGGNQPQHF.

This clonotype was recorded many times. The chain is built from TRBV6-2 or TRBV6-3 and TRBJ2-5; the match to TRBD1 covers 7 bases. CDR3 size: 14 residues. Germline lookup yields CDR1 MNHEY and CDR2 SVGEGT. The junction had 8 bases not matched to a gene; V was cut back by 5 bases and J by 5 bases. CDR3 sequence: CASSRRGQGETQYF. As DNA, the CDR3 is TGTGCCAGCAGTCGAAGGGGGCAAGGGGAGACCCAGTACTTC.

In its sample, this clonotype was seen many times. This sequence may be a read error, since a much larger clone differs from it by one base. The chain uses TRBV7-2 and TRBJ2-7, with TRBD2 identical over 8 bases. CDR3 size: 13 residues. V dropped 5 bases and J dropped 6; count of bases not matched to a gene: 6. CDR1 SGHTA and CDR2 FQGNSA come from the germline V gene. CDR3 nucleotide sequence: TGTGCCAGCAGCGGGACTAGGATTCGCGAGCAGTACTTC. It is translated as CASSGTRIREQYF.

This clonotype was observed a few times. This chain connects TRBV2 to TRBJ1-1, with D possibly matching TRBD1 (6 bases). This CDR3 spans 14 amino acids. Trimming took 3 bases from V and 4 from J, leaving 12 bases between them. Germline V gene sequence: CDR1 SNHLY, CDR2 FYNNEI. The CDR3 nucleotides are TGTGCCAGCAGTGATTCGGGGGGGCGCACTGAAGCTTTCTTT. This encodes CASSDSGGRTEAFF.

This clonotype was seen at least ten times. This chain joins TRBV27 and TRBJ1-2; D might be TRBD1 (6 bases). Germline values: CDR1 MNHEY, CDR2 SMNVEV (reference sequence). The V gene lost 6 bases and the J gene lost 0 bases, with 20 bases spanning the gap. The CDR3 extends over 17 amino acids. CDR3 residues: CASRSTWGRGANYGYTF. The CDR3 DNA sequence: TGTGCCAGCAGATCCACTTGGGGGCGAGGGGCTAACTATGGCTACACCTTC.

This clonotype was counted many times. The conserved phenylalanine or tryptophan normally closing the CDR3 is absent here, so this likely arose from a read error. The rearrangement joins TRBV6-1 to TRBJ1-2; D remains ambiguous. CDR1 and CDR2 from the germline V gene are MNHNS and SASEGT. CDR3 length: 14 amino acids. The ends were cut back, 5 bases at V and 4 bases at J, with 14 bases in the middle. The CDR3 is CASSRDGEVYGYTL. In nucleotides, the CDR3 is TGTGCCAGCAGTAGAGACGGGGAGGTCTATGGCTACACCCTC.

For this clonotype: A much larger clone differs from this one at a single base, so this may be a read error. The chain carries TRBV12-3 or TRBV12-4 and TRBJ2-7; TRBD2 agrees at 7 bases. The CDR3 loop spans 14 amino acids. In nucleotides, the CDR3 is TGTGTCAGCAGTTCCCTAGCGGCCGCCTACGAGCAGTACTTC. Translation: CVSSSLAAAYEQYF.

This clonotype occurred a few times. The chain employs TRBV12-3 or TRBV12-4 and TRBJ1-6; weak D call: TRBD1 (6 bases). This CDR3 spans 13 amino acids. Trimming left V 3 bases short and J 8 bases short, with 8 bases between. CDR3 coding DNA: TGTGCCAGCAGTTTGGAGGGGGATTCACCCCTCCACTTT. It codes for CASSLEGDSPLHF.

This clonotype has a count of ten or more. This chain connects TRBV6-1 to TRBJ1-1; D ambiguous. Trimming took off 3 bases at V and 10 bases at J, with 21 bases between the two ends. The CDR3 spans 15 residues. Germline loops: CDR1 MNHNS, CDR2 SASEGT. CDR3 DNA: TGTGCCAGCAGTGACGGGTGGGGAATCGACACAGTAGCTTTCTTT. This gives the protein CASSDGWGIDTVAFF.

This clonotype was recorded many times. The rearrangement uses TRBV20-1 and TRBJ2-5; D might be TRBD1 (6 bases). Deletions cut 5 bases from V and 10 bases from J, with 20 bases between. Germline-derived CDR1 and CDR2 are DFQATT and SNEGSKA (reference sequence). The CDR3 loop spans 13 amino acids. In nucleotides, the CDR3 is TGCAGTGCTGAGGATCAGGGGAAAGCTAACCAGTACTTC. Residues: CSAEDQGKANQYF.

In this sample, this clonotype turned up many times. This rearrangement joins TRBV5-1 to TRBJ2-7, with a possible D match to TRBD2 (6 bases). V shed 6 bases and J shed 1 base, with 8 bases lying between them. The CDR3 sequence is 12 residues long. Germline V gives CDR1 SGHRS, CDR2 YFSETQ. CDR3 protein: CASKGRSYEQYF. CDR3 DNA sequence: TGCGCCAGCAAAGGGAGGTCCTACGAGCAGTACTTC.

This clonotype was recorded at least ten times. The gene calls are TRBV29-1 and TRBJ2-5; D unresolved. Per germline, CDR1 SQVTM and CDR2 ANQGSEA. The V end lost 5 bases, the J end lost 0 bases, and 13 bases lay between the germline ends. This CDR3 has 14 amino acids. The CDR3 is CSVSGRQYQETQYF. CDR3 coding DNA: TGCAGCGTTTCTGGCAGGCAGTACCAAGAGACCCAGTACTTC.

This clonotype was observed many times. This chain uses TRBV6-5 with TRBJ1-2; D is unresolved. CDR3 length: 14 residues. In germline, CDR1 is MNHEY, CDR2 SVGAGI. V shed 6 bases and J shed 0 bases, with 11 bases lying between them. The CDR3 loop is CASSRSLTNYGYTF. The CDR3 DNA reads as TGTGCCAGCAGCCGATCCTTAACTAACTATGGCTACACCTTC.

Ten or more counts support this clonotype. The J gene is TRBJ1-6, the V gene TRBV12-3 or TRBV12-4; D ambiguous. There are 12 residues in the CDR3. The V gene lost 2 bases and the J gene lost 10 bases, with 6 bases spanning the gap. Here the CDR3 reads CASSLSRSPLHF. DNA of the CDR3: TGTGCCAGCAGTTTATCGCGGTCACCCCTCCACTTT.

This clonotype was observed at least ten times. The CDR3 region is CASSPTGTSSTQYF. The CDR3 DNA sequence: TGTGCCAGTAGTCCAACTGGGACTTCGTCGACCCAGTACTTC. V usage is TRBV19 and J usage is TRBJ2-5, with D possibly matching TRBD2 (6 bases). The CDR3 covers 14 residues. Germline lookup yields CDR1 LNHDA and CDR2 SQIVND (reference sequence). V dropped 5 bases and J dropped 7 bases, with 17 bases sitting between them.

This clonotype has a count of ten or more. V gene TRBV4-2 combines with J gene TRBJ2-5; TRBD2 might be the D (6 bases). V was pared by 4 bases and J by 3 bases, with 15 bases between. CDR1 is LGHNA, CDR2 YNFKEQ, per germline. The CDR3 sequence is 15 residues long. CDR3 bases: TGTGCCAGCAGCCTCACCTTCGGCGGGAAAGAGACCCAGTACTTC. Translation: CASSLTFGGKETQYF.

The CDR3 sequence is CASTYLPGQGAYEQYF. Written as DNA, the CDR3 is TGTGCCAGTACTTATCTACCCGGACAGGGGGCTTACGAGCAGTACTTC. V is TRBV6-5 and J is TRBJ2-7; 11 bases match TRBD1. CDR1 MNHEY and CDR2 SVGAGI come from the germline V gene. V shed 9 bases and J 4 bases; nucleotides not matched to a gene: 14. The CDR3 consists of 16 residues.

At least ten counts were recorded for this clonotype. The chain recombines TRBV6-1 with TRBJ2-2; a weak D match, TRBD2 (5 bases). The V gene's germline CDR1 is MNHNS and CDR2 SASEGT. Trimming removed 6 bases at V and 5 bases at J, with 13 bases between. CDR3 length: 14 residues. The CDR3 is CASREWTGTGELFF. CDR3 sequence (DNA): TGTGCCAGCAGGGAATGGACGGGGACCGGGGAGCTGTTTTTT.

The chain links TRBV5-1 to TRBJ2-5; possibly TRBD2 for D (6 bases). Trimming cost V 0 bases and J 2 bases, with 14 bases left between them. The CDR3 is made up of 16 amino acids. CDR1 and CDR2 from the germline V gene are SGHRS and YFSETQ. CDR3 loop: CASSLGTTLIQETQYF. The CDR3 coding sequence is TGCGCCAGCAGCTTGGGGACTACCCTTATTCAAGAGACCCAGTACTTC. The full variable domain, its missing parts supplied by reference TRBV5-1 and TRBJ2-5, is KAGVTQTPRYLIKTRGQQVTLSCSPISGHRSVSWYQQTPGQGLQFLFEYFSETQRNKGNFPGRFSGRQFSNSRSEMNVSTLELGDSALYLCASSLGTTLIQETQYFGPGTRLLVL.

This clonotype was counted ten times or more. J is TRBJ2-7 and V is TRBV5-1; D uncertain. V gave up 0 bases and J gave up 4 bases, with 17 bases separating them. Germline V gene sequence: CDR1 SGHRS, CDR2 YFSETQ. The CDR3 runs to 16 residues. CDR3 DNA sequence: TGCGCCAGCAGCTTGGGGTCCGTTGGTGGGGTTTACGAGCAGTACTTC. It yields the protein CASSLGSVGGVYEQYF.

The chain couples TRBV2 to TRBJ2-5; 7 bases align to TRBD1. After removal of 1 base from V and 7 bases from J, the junction contained 15 bases not matched to a gene. From germline, CDR1 is SNHLY and CDR2 FYNNEI. The CDR3 totals 17 residues. CDR3 protein: CASSEDVRGQTRGTQYF. The DNA of the CDR3 is TGTGCCAGCAGTGAAGACGTAAGGGGACAGACCCGCGGGACCCAGTACTTC. The complete variable domain, with remaining parts taken from reference TRBV2 and TRBJ2-5, reads EPEVTQTPSHQVTQMGQEVILRCVPISNHLYFYWYRQILGQKVEFLVSFYNNEISEKSEIFDDQFSVERPDGSNFTLKIRSTKLEDSAMYFCASSEDVRGQTRGTQYFGPGTRLLVL.

V usage is TRBV12-3 or TRBV12-4 and J usage is TRBJ1-1, with D perhaps TRBD1 (6 bases). The ends were cut back, 3 bases at V and 4 bases at J, with 12 bases in the middle. The CDR3 length is 14 residues. The CDR3 loop reads CASSFEQGGTEAFF. For the CDR3, the DNA is TGTGCCAGCAGTTTCGAACAGGGAGGCACTGAAGCTTTCTTT.

Ten or more counts support this clonotype. The CDR3 spells CASSPVRRGSYEQYF. The DNA of the CDR3 is TGTGCCAGCAGTCCCGTGCGCAGGGGGTCCTACGAGCAGTACTTC. V and J are TRBV7-2 and TRBJ2-7; 7 nucleotides line up with TRBD1. Germline lookup yields CDR1 SGHTA and CDR2 FQGNSA. The CDR3 consists of 15 residues. V shed 6 bases and J 1 base; nucleotides not matched to a gene: 9.

This clonotype has a count of ten or more. The rearrangement joins TRBV28 to TRBJ2-5, with 7 bases matching TRBD1. The germline CDR1 and CDR2 sequences are MDHEN and SYDVKM. J lost 1 base, V lost 5 bases, and 7 bases had no gene match. The CDR3 contains 15 residues. The CDR3, as DNA: TGTGCCAGCAGTCCCAAAGGGACAGTCCAAGAGACCCAGTACTTC. Translated: CASSPKGTVQETQYF. Complete variable domain (other parts from reference TRBV28 and TRBJ2-5): DVKVTQSSRYLVKRTGEKVFLECVQDMDHENMFWYRQDPGLGLRLIYFSYDVKMKEKGDIPEGYSVSREKKERFSLILESASTNQTSMYLCASSPKGTVQETQYFGPGTRLLVL.

The CDR3 loop reads CASSLETGEGGAFF. CDR3 nucleotide sequence: TGTGCCAGCAGTTTGGAGACAGGGGAAGGAGGAGCTTTCTTT. The chain joins TRBV28 to TRBJ1-1; 8 bases are a match to TRBD1. CDR3 length: 14 residues. Germline V gene lookup returns CDR1 MDHEN and CDR2 SYDVKM. The V and J ends lost 3 bases and 10 bases, in that order; junction bases with no gene match: 10.

This clonotype has just a few counts. The genes are TRBV27 and TRBJ2-7, with 7 bases fitting TRBD2. V shed 2 bases and J 0 bases; nucleotides not matched to a gene: 7. The V gene's germline CDR1 is MNHEY and CDR2 SMNVEV (reference sequence). This CDR3 spans 16 amino acids. This CDR3 is CASSLSTGGSSYEQYF. For the CDR3, the DNA is TGTGCCAGCAGTTTAAGTACCGGGGGGAGCTCCTACGAGCAGTACTTC.

This clonotype was seen many times. The chain employs TRBV2 and TRBJ1-3; 8 bases agree with TRBD1. The CDR3 totals 14 residues. Trimming removed 7 bases from V and 0 bases from J; junction bases left unmatched: 2. Germline assignment: CDR1 SNHLY and CDR2 FYNNEI. As DNA, the CDR3 is TGTGCCAGCACAGGACAGGGCTCTGGAAACACCATATATTTT. This codes for CASTGQGSGNTIYF.